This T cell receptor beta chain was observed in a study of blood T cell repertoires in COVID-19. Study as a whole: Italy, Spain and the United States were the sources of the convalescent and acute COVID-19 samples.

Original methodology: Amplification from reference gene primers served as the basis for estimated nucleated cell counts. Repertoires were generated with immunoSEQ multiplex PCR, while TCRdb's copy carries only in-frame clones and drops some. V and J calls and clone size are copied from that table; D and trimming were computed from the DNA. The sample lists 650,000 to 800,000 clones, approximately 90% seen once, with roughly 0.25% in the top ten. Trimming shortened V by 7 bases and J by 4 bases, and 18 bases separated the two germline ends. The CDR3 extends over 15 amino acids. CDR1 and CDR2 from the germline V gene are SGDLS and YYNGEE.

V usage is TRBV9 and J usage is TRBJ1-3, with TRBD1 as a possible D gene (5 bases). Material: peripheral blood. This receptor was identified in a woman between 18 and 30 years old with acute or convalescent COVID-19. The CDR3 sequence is CASGRAGPEGNTIYF. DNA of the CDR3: TGTGCCAGCGGCAGGGCAGGGCCGGAGGGAAACACCATATATTTT.